The clone carrying this T cell receptor (beta chain) was counted a single time. The protocol was immunoSEQ multiplex PCR, while the TCRdb copy is restricted to in-frame clones and leaves out a portion. The sample shows about 270,000 clones, 94% of them seen only once. This entry belongs to a study of T cell responses to AZD1222 COVID-19 vaccine. The CDR3 has 17 residues. V lost 8 bases to trimming and J lost 2 bases, with 25 bases between them. CDR1 is MDHEN and CDR2 is SYDVKM in the germline V gene. This receptor was taken from an adult who received the AZD1222 COVID-19 vaccine. Sequenced material: peripheral blood, taken 28 days after the second AZD1222 dose. The chain combines TRBV28 with TRBJ2-7; the D is unclear. CDR3 protein: CASWARAYDQDPYEQYF. The CDR3 region has the DNA TGTGCCAGCTGGGCCCGGGCCTACGACCAAGACCCCTACGAGCAGTACTTC.